This T cell receptor beta chain is drawn from a study of blood T cell repertoires in COVID-19. Looking at the study overall: The United States, Italy and Spain were the sources of the acute and convalescent COVID-19 samples. In each case, the material was cDNA or gDNA derived from T cells, B-cell-depleted T cells, or PBMCs.

The CDR3 contains 15 residues. Germline V lookup: CDR1 KGHDR, CDR2 SFDVKD. Unmatched junction bases numbered 4, after V lost 4 bases and J lost 2 bases. Original processing notes: Reference gene primer amplification gave estimated nucleated cell counts. Method: immunoSEQ multiplex PCR; TCRdb's copy keeps in-frame clones and lacks some. Clone size and the V and J calls come from that table; the DNA yielded D and trimming. The table shows fewer than 300,000 clones, with roughly 84% occurring only once. This receptor was obtained from a human donor in a cohort sampled during active COVID-19. Input material: peripheral blood. The chain links TRBV24-1 to TRBJ2-7, with 10 bases matching TRBD1. CDR3 DNA sequence: TGTGCCACCAGTGAAGCCGGGACAGGGGCCTACGAGCAGTACTTC. Its protein product is CATSEAGTGAYEQYF.